This entry describes one TCR beta chain. The germline V and J ends were trimmed by 3 bases and 6 bases, with 6 bases remaining between them. This CDR3 comprises 11 residues. These data originate in a study of blood T cells in healthy people across ages. Through a sample-barcoded 5' primer and a J-beta primer mix, a second PCR was run for roughly 6 to 12 cycles. MiXCR was run by TCRdb on the 5' RACE reads, yielding one entry per CDR3 protein. The sample has around 990,000 distinct CDR3 sequences, almost 25% seen once. In addition, the sample was reused for a study of T cells of mothers and their children.

The sequence came from a girl aged 2 to 10 in good health. What was sequenced was blood. The rearrangement links TRBV12-3 or TRBV12-4 to TRBJ2-7; D remains ambiguous. CDR3 region: CASSFRSEQYF. The CDR3 nucleotides are TGTGCCAGCAGTTTTCGTTCCGAGCAGTACTTC.